Presented here are 11 T cell receptor beta chains from one specimen sequenced in a study of PD-1 blockade in classical Hodgkin lymphoma. Every patient experienced relapse after autologous stem cell transplantation, and brentuximab vedotin exposure varied. Here immunoSEQ multiplex PCR was the method, and the copy in TCRdb shows in-frame clones only, minus some. The sample lists roughly 81,000 clones; about 90% were seen once. Sequencing was performed on peripheral blood mononuclear cells (PBMCs), taken before the second cycle of nivolumab. The receptors here all came from a human donor with classical Hodgkin lymphoma.

V gene TRBV6-5 combines with J gene TRBJ1-2; D is undetermined. Trimming pared 2 bases from V and 1 base from J, leaving 5 bases between. Per the germline V gene, CDR1 is MNHEY and CDR2 is SVGAGI. The CDR3 totals 13 residues. CDR3 sequence: CASSYGVNYGYTF. The CDR3 DNA reads as TGTGCCAGCAGTTACGGGGTTAACTATGGCTACACCTTC.

V usage is TRBV6-5 and J usage is TRBJ2-1, with 8 nucleotides matching TRBD2. There are 15 residues in the CDR3. Germline V gene data show CDR1 as MNHEY and CDR2 as SVGAGI. V lost 4 bases, J lost 6 bases, and 8 bases stayed unmatched. The CDR3 DNA follows: TGTGCCAGCAGTTCCGGACTAGCACCTTCCAATGAGCAGTTCTTC. Residues: CASSSGLAPSNEQFF.

The CDR3 reads CASTTTHNEQFF. The CDR3 region has the DNA TGTGCCAGCACTACGACCCACAATGAGCAGTTCTTC. V and J are TRBV6-1 and TRBJ2-1; D remains unclear. Trimming cost V 7 bases and J 5 bases, with 9 bases left between them. The CDR3 has 12 residues. CDR1 MNHNS and CDR2 SASEGT come from the germline V gene.

This chain links TRBV28 with TRBJ2-3, with D perhaps matching TRBD2 (5 bases). The CDR3 has 12 amino acids. CDR1 is MDHEN, CDR2 SYDVKM, per germline. Trimming took 4 bases from V and 3 from J, leaving 5 bases between them. The CDR3 sequence is CASSSGTDTQYF. The CDR3, as DNA: TGTGCCAGCAGTTCGGGAACAGATACGCAGTATTTT.

V usage is TRBV14 and J usage is TRBJ2-7, with a tentative D call TRBD2 (5 bases). Germline V gives CDR1 SGHDN, CDR2 FVKESK. This CDR3 is built from 15 residues. V lost 0 bases, J lost 3 bases, and 12 bases lay in between. Here the CDR3 reads CASSQDRRIRYEQYF. The CDR3 DNA reads TGTGCCAGCAGCCAAGATAGGAGGATTCGCTACGAGCAGTACTTC. Using reference TRBV14 and TRBJ2-7 for the parts outside the CDR3, the full variable domain is EAGVTQFPSHSVIEKGQTVTLRCDPISGHDNLYWYRRVMGKEIKFLLHFVKESKQDESGMPNNRFLAERTGGTYSTLKVQPAELEDSGVYFCASSQDRRIRYEQYFGPGTRLTVT.

V is TRBV28 and J is TRBJ1-2; D ambiguous. The germline gives CDR1 MDHEN, CDR2 SYDVKM. The CDR3 is 14 amino acids. V lost 10 bases to trimming and J lost 7 bases, with 22 bases between them. The CDR3: CAIYPGPSSGGYTF. The DNA for the CDR3 is TGTGCCATTTACCCGGGCCCCTCCTCGGGTGGCTACACCTTC.

The rearrangement joins TRBV27 to TRBJ2-1; no clear D. The CDR3 covers 13 residues. V was trimmed by 4 bases and J by 5 bases, leaving 9 bases between them. Germline CDR1 and CDR2: MNHEY and SMNVEV (reference sequence). In DNA, the CDR3 is TGTGCCAGCAGTTCGCTACCAGACAATGAGCAGTTCTTC. Encoded protein: CASSSLPDNEQFF.

This clone was detected once. The chain uses TRBV27 and TRBJ1-2; weak D call: TRBD1 (5 bases). V lost 6 bases to trimming and J lost 6 bases, with 23 bases between them. The CDR3 covers 16 residues. The germline gives CDR1 MNHEY, CDR2 SMNVEV (reference sequence). CDR3 in amino acids: CASSPRWAGAFDGYTF. The CDR3 DNA sequence: TGTGCCAGCAGCCCCCGTTGGGCCGGGGCGTTCGATGGCTACACCTTC.

This rearrangement joins TRBV9 to TRBJ2-5; the match to TRBD2 covers 8 bases. J was trimmed by 1 base and V by 0 bases; bases with no gene match: 8. Per germline, CDR1 SGDLS and CDR2 YYNGEE. CDR3 size: 17 residues. CDR3 nucleotide sequence: TGTGCCAGCAGCGTAGGGTGGTTAGCGGGGTCCCAAGAGACCCAGTACTTC. Protein: CASSVGWLAGSQETQYF.

This chain joins TRBV23-1 and TRBJ2-6; D not certain. TRBV23-1 is noted as an ORF with a role that remains uncertain. The CDR3 loop spans 16 amino acids. V was cut by 9 bases and J by 1 base, with 16 bases left in between. This CDR3 is CARFWLILSGANVLTF. In DNA form, the CDR3 reads TGCGCCAGATTCTGGCTGATCTTGTCTGGGGCCAACGTCCTGACTTTC.

This clone has only a few counts. This chain uses TRBV5-1 with TRBJ1-1; no clear D. V lost 0 bases and J lost 4, with 7 bases in between. Germline CDR1 is SGHRS and CDR2 is YFSETQ. The CDR3 length is 13 residues. CDR3 coding DNA: TGCGCCAGCAGCTTGGGGTCGGGCACTGAAGCTTTCTTT. It translates to CASSLGSGTEAFF.